These T cell receptor beta chains were read from a single sample in a study of blood T cell repertoires in COVID-19. TCRdb's copy holds only in-frame clones and misses some; the assay was immunoSEQ multiplex PCR. The data show 300,000 or so clones, with around nine tenths seen just once and 1% held by the top ten. The sample comprised peripheral blood. These receptors all stem from a man between 45 and 60 years old with active or convalescent COVID-19. Both conserved end residues are part of each CDR3. A D gene is named only where the DNA matches it firmly. Only part of the rows carry a size: once, few, many, or a class if the clone is expanded.

j_call,clone_size,d_call,v_call,cdr3_aa,cdr3_nt
TRBJ1-1,NA,TRBD1,TRBV5-4,CASSLPRQGHTEAFF,TGTGCCAGCAGCTTGCCGAGACAGGGCCACACTGAAGCTTTCTTT
TRBJ2-7,NA,TRBD1,TRBV19,CASSTTGGGYEQYF,TGTGCCAGTAGTACAACAGGGGGCGGCTACGAGCAGTACTTC
TRBJ2-5,NA,TRBD1,TRBV11-3,CASSKRTGETQYF,TGTGCCAGCAGCAAGAGGACAGGAGAGACCCAGTACTTC
TRBJ1-2,NA,TRBD1,TRBV27,CASSGGTASNYGYTF,TGTGCCAGCAGTGGCGGGACAGCAAGTAACTATGGCTACACCTTC
TRBJ1-5,NA,TRBD1,TRBV7-2,CASSPTGNGNQPQHF,TGTGCCAGCAGCCCGACAGGGAATGGCAATCAGCCCCAGCATTTT
TRBJ1-2,NA,TRBD1,TRBV4-2,CASSQVRDRGLYGYTF,TGTGCCAGCAGCCAAGTCCGGGACAGGGGATTGTATGGCTACACCTTC
TRBJ2-1,NA,TRBD1,TRBV27,CASSLSQGVPYNEQFF,TGTGCCAGCAGTTTATCCCAGGGGGTTCCCTACAATGAGCAGTTCTTC
TRBJ1-1,NA,NA,TRBV7-9,CASSPQGRDTEAFF,TGTGCCAGCAGCCCTCAGGGGCGCGACACTGAAGCTTTCTTT
TRBJ2-1,NA,TRBD2,TRBV5-1,CASSPGTSGGYFESYNEQFF,TGCGCCAGCAGCCCCGGGACTAGCGGGGGGTATTTCGAGTCTTACAATGAGCAGTTCTTC
TRBJ1-2,NA,NA,TRBV2,CASVGDIPYGYTF,TGTGCCAGCGTAGGGGACATTCCTTATGGCTACACCTTC
TRBJ2-1,NA,TRBD1,TRBV7-9,CASSETGSSYNEQFF,TGTGCCAGCAGCGAGACAGGGAGCTCCTACAATGAGCAGTTCTTC
TRBJ1-5,NA,TRBD1,TRBV28,CASSKRNRGNQPQHF,TGTGCCAGCAGTAAAAGAAACAGGGGTAATCAGCCCCAGCATTTT
TRBJ1-1,NA,NA,TRBV5-1,CASSPREGNTEAFF,TGCGCCAGCAGCCCCAGGGAGGGGAACACTGAAGCTTTCTTT
TRBJ2-1,NA,NA,TRBV9,CASSVNSLLNEQFF,TGTGCCAGCAGCGTGAACAGTTTGTTGAATGAGCAGTTCTTC
TRBJ2-2,NA,TRBD1,TRBV19,CASTSDRGRVGELFF,TGTGCCAGTACCTCGGACAGGGGGCGCGTCGGGGAGCTGTTTTTT
TRBJ1-2,NA,NA,TRBV28,CASHRDYGYTF,TGTGCCAGTCACAGGGACTATGGCTACACCTTC
TRBJ1-4,NA,NA,TRBV6-2/TRBV6-3,CASSYEYREKLFF,TGTGCCAGCAGTTACGAGTACCGTGAAAAACTGTTTTTT
TRBJ2-7,NA,TRBD1,TRBV5-4,CASSFRDRGHEQYF,TGTGCCAGCAGCTTCCGGGACAGGGGACACGAGCAGTACTTC
TRBJ2-7,NA,NA,TRBV6-5,CASSLLPTAPYEQYF,TGTGCCAGCAGTCTCCTTCCGACAGCGCCCTACGAGCAGTACTTC
TRBJ1-5,NA,NA,TRBV28,CASTPGNQPQHF,TGTGCCAGCACCCCGGGGAACCAGCCCCAGCATTTT
TRBJ1-3,once,NA,TRBV15,CATSRDNLGTGNTIYF,TGTGCCACCAGCAGAGATAACCTTGGCACTGGAAACACCATATATTTT
TRBJ2-1,NA,TRBD2,TRBV7-6,CASSLAIAGTYNEQFF,TGTGCCAGCAGCTTAGCCATAGCGGGAACCTACAATGAGCAGTTCTTC
TRBJ2-7,NA,NA,TRBV4-1,CASSQVLSAGSEQYF,TGCGCCAGCAGCCAAGTACTTTCAGCGGGTAGTGAGCAGTACTTC
TRBJ1-1,NA,NA,TRBV7-9,CASSYLVRRGNTEAFF,TGTGCCAGCAGCTATCTAGTTAGGAGAGGGAACACTGAAGCTTTCTTT
TRBJ1-1,few,TRBD1,TRBV5-5,CASSLVGTGEAFF,TGTGCCAGCAGCTTGGTCGGGACAGGGGAGGCTTTCTTT
TRBJ2-7,NA,NA,TRBV5-1,CASSRAGVGKGEQYF,TGCGCCAGCAGCCGAGCAGGGGTAGGGAAAGGCGAGCAGTACTTC
TRBJ2-6,NA,NA,TRBV6-1,CASSEWGASGANVLTF,TGTGCCAGCAGTGAGTGGGGAGCATCTGGGGCCAACGTCCTGACTTTC
TRBJ2-7,NA,NA,TRBV11-2,CASSLGQDKFYEQYF,TGTGCCAGCAGCTTAGGACAGGATAAATTCTACGAGCAGTACTTC
TRBJ1-4,NA,NA,TRBV2,CASGPLVTNEKLFF,TGTGCCAGCGGCCCCCTGGTCACTAATGAAAAACTGTTTTTT
TRBJ1-6,NA,TRBD1,TRBV5-6,CASSPGTEYSPLHF,TGTGCCAGCAGCCCCGGGACAGAGTATTCACCCCTCCACTTT
TRBJ1-3,NA,NA,TRBV10-2,CASSSQGSGNTIYF,TGCGCCAGCAGTTCACAGGGATCTGGAAACACCATATATTTT